This entry lists 26 T cell receptor beta chains sequenced from one sample in a study of blood T cell repertoires in COVID-19. The assay was immunoSEQ multiplex PCR, and TCRdb's table has in-frame clones only and misses some. The table shows about 46,000 clones, with 87% occurring only once. The material sequenced was peripheral blood. These receptors all come from a human donor in a cohort sampled during active COVID-19.

The chain links TRBV12-3 or TRBV12-4 to TRBJ1-2, with D perhaps TRBD1 (6 bases). Trimming shortened V by 6 bases and J by 1 base, and 9 bases separated the two germline ends. The CDR3 runs 13 residues. This CDR3 is CASRQGNNYGYTF. The CDR3 DNA follows: TGTGCCAGCAGACAGGGAAATAACTATGGCTACACCTTC.

This clone was counted between two and nine times. The chain combines TRBV7-3 with TRBJ1-6, with D uncertain. The length of the CDR3 is 14 residues. Germline V gene data show CDR1 as SGHTA and CDR2 as FQGTGA. Trimming left V 6 bases short and J 5 bases short, with 11 bases between. The CDR3 sequence: CASRLGQDNSPLHF. CDR3 bases: TGTGCCAGCAGACTGGGCCAGGATAATTCACCCCTCCACTTT. Filled out from reference TRBV7-3 and TRBJ1-6, the complete variable domain reads GAGVSQTPSNKVTEKGKYVELRCDPISGHTALYWYRQSLGQGPEFLIYFQGTGAADDSGLPNDRFFAVRPEGSVSTLKIQRTERGDSAVYLCASRLGQDNSPLHFGNGTRLTVT.

The chain's CDR3 is CASSIGDSPLHF. The DNA for the CDR3 is TGTGCCAGTAGTATCGGGGATTCACCCCTCCACTTT. This chain links TRBV19 with TRBJ1-6; no firm D call. CDR1 is LNHDA, CDR2 SQIVND, per germline (reference sequence). V was trimmed by 3 bases and J by 8 bases, leaving 5 bases between them. The CDR3 is 12 amino acids.

The chain couples TRBV12-3 or TRBV12-4 to TRBJ2-7; 9 nucleotides match TRBD1. V lost 5 bases to trimming and J lost 3 bases; unmatched junction nucleotides: 2. The CDR3 spans 13 residues. CDR3 loop: CASSRQGGYEQYF. The DNA of the CDR3 is TGTGCCAGCAGTAGACAGGGGGGCTACGAGCAGTACTTC.

This clone was seen once. The chain links TRBV30 to TRBJ1-6; 9 nucleotides match TRBD1. V shed 6 bases, J shed 10 bases, and the junction held 10 bases outside the gene matches. CDR3 length: 14 amino acids. CDR1 GTSNPN and CDR2 SVGIG come from the germline V gene (reference sequence). The CDR3 coding sequence is TGTGCCTGTAGCGGGACAGGGTGGGACTCACCCCTCCACTTT. As protein: CACSGTGWDSPLHF.

The genes are TRBV18 and TRBJ2-3, with 7 bases aligning to TRBD1. The trim removed 2 bases at V and 4 bases at J, leaving 3 bases unmatched. The CDR3 sequence is 14 residues long. Germline V lookup: CDR1 KGHSH, CDR2 LQKENI. The CDR3 loop reads CASSPIGGADTQYF. CDR3 DNA sequence: TGTGCCAGCTCACCAATAGGGGGCGCAGATACGCAGTATTTT.

The chain combines TRBV7-2 with TRBJ1-4; D call uncertain. This CDR3 contains 16 residues. The germline CDR1 and CDR2 sequences are SGHTA and FQGNSA. The V end was cut by 1 base, the J end by 10 bases, with 19 bases between. This CDR3 reads CASSLGFGSAVGKLFF. The CDR3, as DNA: TGTGCCAGCAGCTTAGGGTTCGGCAGCGCGGTGGGAAAACTGTTTTTT. The entire variable domain, with the rest obtained from reference TRBV7-2 and TRBJ1-4, is as follows: GAGVSQSPSNKVTEKGKDVELRCDPISGHTALYWYRQSLGQGLEFLIYFQGNSAPDKSGLPSDRFSAERTGGSVSTLTIQRTQQEDSAVYLCASSLGFGSAVGKLFFGSGTQLSVL.

This chain joins TRBV5-4 and TRBJ2-2, with 12 bases fitting TRBD2. Trimming removed 4 bases from V and 5 bases from J; junction bases left unmatched: 3. Germline assignment: CDR1 SGHNT and CDR2 YYREEE (reference sequence). The CDR3 is 15 residues long. The CDR3 DNA follows: TGTGCCAGCAGCCCGGGACTAGCGGGTACCGGGGAGCTGTTTTTT. Protein sequence: CASSPGLAGTGELFF.

CDR3 bases: TGTGCCAGCTCACCACGGTCCCAGTTCCCCTACGAGCAGTACTTC. It translates to CASSPRSQFPYEQYF. The chain has TRBV18 and TRBJ2-7; D not resolved. This CDR3 comprises 15 residues. Germline lookup yields CDR1 KGHSH and CDR2 LQKENI. Trimming left V 1 base short and J 2 bases short, with 12 bases between. The full variable domain, its missing parts supplied by reference TRBV18 and TRBJ2-7, is NAGVMQNPRHLVRRRGQEARLRCSPMKGHSHVYWYRQLPEEGLKFMVYLQKENIIDESGMPKERFSAEFPKEGPSILRIQQVVRGDSAAYFCASSPRSQFPYEQYFGPGTRLTVT.

The chain uses TRBV3-1 (or the pseudogene TRBV3-2) and TRBJ2-5; D unclear. The CDR3 extends over 14 amino acids. The germline V gene has CDR1 LGHDT and CDR2 YNNKEL (reference sequence). V dropped 4 bases and J dropped 5 bases, with 14 bases sitting between them. CDR3 region: CASSLLSPGETQYF. CDR3 nucleotides: TGTGCCAGCAGCCTTTTGTCTCCCGGGGAGACCCAGTACTTC.

This chain uses TRBV7-9 with TRBJ2-5; 10 nucleotides align to TRBD2. CDR1 and CDR2 from the germline V gene are SEHNR and FQNEAQ (reference sequence). With 6 bases clipped from V and 5 bases from J, the junction kept 15 bases outside the gene matches. CDR3 length: 17 residues. The CDR3 DNA reads as TGTGCCAGCAGTTTGGGCGGGGCTAGCGGGAGTCGCGAGACCCAGTACTTC. This translates into CASSLGGASGSRETQYF.

This clone was observed a handful of times. The chain recombines TRBV6-5 with TRBJ1-1, with D perhaps TRBD1 (6 bases). The CDR3 totals 13 residues. V lost 3 bases, J lost 5 bases, and 10 bases lay in between. Germline CDR1 and CDR2: MNHEY and SVGAGI. The CDR3: CASSYLQGTEAFF. The CDR3 nucleotides read TGTGCCAGCAGTTATTTGCAGGGGACTGAAGCTTTCTTT.

V and J are TRBV29-1 and TRBJ1-2; D is unresolved. V was cut by 0 bases and J by 2 bases, with 10 bases left in between. The CDR3 totals 14 residues. From germline, CDR1 is SQVTM and CDR2 ANQGSEA. The CDR3 here is CSVEDPHTNYGYTF. CDR3 bases: TGCAGCGTTGAAGATCCCCACACCAACTATGGCTACACCTTC.

This chain connects TRBV6-6 to TRBJ2-5; the D is unclear. The CDR3 runs 12 residues. Trimming stripped 8 bases from V and 1 base from J, with 8 bases between. In germline, CDR1 is MNHNY, CDR2 SVGAGI (reference sequence). The CDR3 DNA reads TGTGCCAGCTCGTGGCCCCAAGAGACCCAGTACTTC. It encodes CASSWPQETQYF.

The V and J genes are TRBV6-1 and TRBJ2-5, with 12 bases lining up with TRBD2. V gave up 2 bases and J gave up 2 bases; unmatched junction bases: 15. The CDR3 length is 20 residues. CDR1 MNHNS and CDR2 SASEGT come from the germline V gene. The CDR3 protein is CASSEMGSSGGAVGQETQYF. The CDR3 nucleotides are TGTGCCAGCAGTGAAATGGGGTCTAGCGGGGGGGCAGTGGGTCAAGAGACCCAGTACTTC.

The chain has TRBV15 and TRBJ1-4, with 8 bases aligning to TRBD1. CDR3 length equals 16 residues. Trimming took 1 base from V and 9 from J; bases not matched to a gene: 10. Germline CDR1 and CDR2: LNHNV and YYDKDF (reference sequence). CDR3 sequence (DNA): TGTGCCACCAGCAGAGGCGGCGGGACAGGAACCCAAAAACTGTTTTTT. It is translated as CATSRGGGTGTQKLFF.

The chain couples TRBV30 to TRBJ1-2, with TRBD1 as a possible D gene (6 bases). Per germline, CDR1 GTSNPN and CDR2 SVGIG (reference sequence). The V end lost 2 bases, the J end lost 6 bases, and 13 bases lay between the germline ends. The CDR3 spans 13 residues. The CDR3 bases are TGTGCCTGGAGTCCCTCTGGACAGCATGGCTACACCTTC. It encodes CAWSPSGQHGYTF.

This sequence joins TRBV28 and TRBJ2-2, with 12 bases matching TRBD2. The CDR3 is 15 residues long. Trimming at V came to 7 bases and at J to 5 bases, leaving 5 bases not matched to a gene. The germline V gene has CDR1 MDHEN and CDR2 SYDVKM. CDR3 coding DNA: TGTGCCAGCACCAGGACTAGCGGGAATACCGGGGAGCTGTTTTTT. Its translation is CASTRTSGNTGELFF.

Written as DNA, the CDR3 is TGTGCCAGTACGCTCCCTGCCAGGGGGGACGGCTACACCTTC. This codes for CASTLPARGDGYTF. The chain has TRBV19 and TRBJ1-2; the match to TRBD1 covers 7 bases. V was pared by 7 bases and J by 8 bases, with 13 bases of the junction left unmatched. Germline V gene sequence: CDR1 LNHDA, CDR2 SQIVND (reference sequence). CDR3 length: 14 residues. Supplemented by reference TRBV19 and TRBJ1-2, the full variable domain reads DGGITQSPKYLFRKEGQNVTLSCEQNLNHDAMYWYRQDPGQGLRLIYYSQIVNDFQKGDIAEGYSVSREKKESFPLTVTSAQKNPTAFYLCASTLPARGDGYTFGSGTRLTVV.

CDR3 sequence (DNA): TGCAGCGTTGAGAGGAGGAAAAACACTGAAGCTTTCTTT. It specifies CSVERRKNTEAFF. V usage is TRBV29-1 and J usage is TRBJ1-1; D remains unclear. CDR3 length equals 13 residues. Deletions cut 3 bases from V and 2 bases from J, with 10 bases between. The germline V gene encodes CDR1 SQVTM and CDR2 ANQGSEA.

The rearrangement links TRBV19 to TRBJ2-1, with TRBD2 as a possible D gene (5 bases). V was cut by 5 bases and J by 5 bases, with 10 bases left in between. The CDR3 is made up of 13 amino acids. Germline loops: CDR1 LNHDA, CDR2 SQIVND (reference sequence). The chain's CDR3 is CASSWSGNNEQFF. The CDR3 DNA reads TGTGCCAGTAGTTGGTCGGGGAACAATGAGCAGTTCTTC.

This chain links TRBV12-3 or TRBV12-4 with TRBJ2-7; D remains ambiguous. The CDR3 length is 13 residues. V was shortened by 3 bases and J by 2 bases, with 8 bases between the two germline ends. The CDR3 bases are TGTGCCAGCAGTTTTGGGCAAGCCTACGAGCAGTACTTC. This translates into CASSFGQAYEQYF.

This chain links TRBV2 with TRBJ1-4; TRBD1 might be the D (5 bases). The germline V gene encodes CDR1 SNHLY and CDR2 FYNNEI. CDR3 length equals 15 residues. Trimming left V 0 bases short and J 3 bases short, with 8 bases between. In DNA form, the CDR3 reads TGTGCCAGCAGTGAAGCGCGGGGACCTAATGAAAAACTGTTTTTT. The encoded protein is CASSEARGPNEKLFF.

A few counts support this clone. The chain couples TRBV14 to TRBJ2-7, with 8 nucleotides matching TRBD1. There are 15 residues in the CDR3. CDR1 is SGHDN and CDR2 is FVKESK in the germline V gene. J lost 2 bases, V lost 1 base, and 4 bases had no gene match. In DNA form, the CDR3 reads TGTGCCAGCAGCCAAGTGGTGACAGGGGCCTACGAGCAGTACTTC. The encoded protein is CASSQVVTGAYEQYF.

This clone appeared many times. V and J are TRBV10-2 and TRBJ1-1; D is uncertain. CDR1 and CDR2 (germline): WSHSY, SAAADI. The V and J ends lost 5 bases and 1 base respectively, with 5 bases between them. CDR3 length equals 12 residues. As DNA, the CDR3 is TGCGCCAGCAGTCCTACGAACACTGAAGCTTTCTTT. Amino acids: CASSPTNTEAFF.

This clone was seen a handful of times. The chain is built from TRBV18 and TRBJ1-5; weak D call: TRBD1 (6 bases). The V and J ends lost 3 bases and 5 bases respectively, with 8 bases between them. The CDR3 has 13 amino acids. Germline V gives CDR1 KGHSH, CDR2 LQKENI. The CDR3 DNA follows: TGTGCCAGCTCACCGGGGGCGGATCAGCCCCAGCATTTT. It is translated as CASSPGADQPQHF.